A single sample is the source of the 13 T cell receptor beta chains below, sequenced in a study of blood T cell repertoires in COVID-19. Clones were read by immunoSEQ multiplex PCR, and TCRdb kept only the in-frame ones, dropping some. The sample has under 250,000 clones; 70% to 90% are singletons. The sequencing input was PBMCs or T cells enriched from blood (not recorded which). The origin of the receptors is a man aged 30-40 years who had recovered from COVID-19.

The rearrangement links TRBV5-8 to TRBJ2-3, with 7 bases identical to TRBD2. Germline-derived CDR1 and CDR2 are SGHTS and YDEGEE. The V and J ends lost 4 bases and 4 bases, in that order; junction bases with no gene match: 18. The CDR3 covers 18 residues. DNA for the CDR3: TGTGCCAGCAGCGCCCGAAGCGGGAACCCGAATCTCGCAGATACGCAGTATTTT. It yields the protein CASSARSGNPNLADTQYF.

V gene TRBV12-3 or TRBV12-4 combines with J gene TRBJ1-2, with TRBD1 as a possible D gene (5 bases). CDR3 size: 13 residues. Trimming pared 1 base from V and 8 bases from J, leaving 11 bases between. The DNA of the CDR3 is TGTGCCAGCAGTTTAGAGGGGATGGGCGGCTACACCTTC. This translates into CASSLEGMGGYTF.

The chain uses TRBV11-2 and TRBJ2-7, with D tentatively TRBD1 (5 bases). Germline loops: CDR1 SGHAT, CDR2 FQNNGV. There are 14 residues in the CDR3. The V end was cut by 4 bases, the J end by 3 bases, with 13 bases between. CDR3 sequence (DNA): TGTGCCAGCAGCTCAATCGGCAGGGTCTACGAGCAGTACTTC. Residues: CASSSIGRVYEQYF.

The gene calls are TRBV5-6 and TRBJ1-2, with D tentatively TRBD1 (6 bases). Germline lookup yields CDR1 SGHDT and CDR2 YYEEEE. This CDR3 region has 14 residues. The V end lost 0 bases, the J end lost 7 bases, and 13 bases lay between the germline ends. CDR3 in amino acids: CASSLVLGGPGYTF. As DNA, the CDR3 is TGTGCCAGCAGCTTGGTTCTGGGGGGGCCTGGCTACACCTTC.

The V and J genes are TRBV6-5 and TRBJ2-1, with 10 bases fitting TRBD1. V was clipped by 6 bases and J by 9 bases; unmatched bases: 11. This CDR3 contains 15 residues. CDR1 and CDR2 (germline): MNHEY, SVGAGI. CDR3 region: CASRVTGTGVFEQFF. The CDR3 DNA reads TGTGCCAGCAGGGTTACCGGGACAGGGGTGTTTGAGCAGTTCTTC.

The chain is built from TRBV19 and TRBJ2-3; D call uncertain. V lost 8 bases to trimming and J lost 2 bases, with 17 bases between them. Germline CDR1 reads LNHDA; CDR2 reads SQIVND (reference sequence). The CDR3 has 15 residues. CDR3 region: CASVPPGLDTDTQYF. As DNA, the CDR3 is TGTGCCAGTGTTCCGCCCGGGTTGGACACAGATACGCAGTATTTT.

The chain is built from TRBV10-1 and TRBJ2-7, with 10 nucleotides matching TRBD2. The V gene end was trimmed by 7 bases and the J gene end by 2 bases; junction bases not matched to a gene: 17. The germline V gene has CDR1 WNHNN and CDR2 SYGVQD (reference sequence). CDR3 length equals 18 residues. Written as DNA, the CDR3 is TGCGCCAGCACCTTCCCCAGGAAGGGAGCGGGAGGGACCTACGAGCAGTACTTC. It specifies CASTFPRKGAGGTYEQYF.

The genes are TRBV19 and TRBJ2-1; maybe TRBD2 (6 bases). The CDR3 is made up of 15 amino acids. Looked up from germline, CDR1 is LNHDA and CDR2 is SQIVND (reference sequence). V was trimmed by 2 bases and J by 9 bases, leaving 17 bases between them. The chain's CDR3 is CASSIIGRELGEQFF. The DNA of the CDR3 is TGTGCCAGTAGTATAATCGGTCGGGAGCTCGGTGAGCAGTTCTTC.

The chain has TRBV6-5 and TRBJ2-7; D might be TRBD1 (6 bases). The germline V gene encodes CDR1 MNHEY and CDR2 SVGAGI. The CDR3 has 15 amino acids. V gave up 0 bases and J gave up 3 bases, with 12 bases separating them. The CDR3 DNA reads TGTGCCAGCAGTTACTCCCGACAGGCTGGCTACGAGCAGTACTTC. Translated, it gives CASSYSRQAGYEQYF.

The sample holds a few counts of this clone. This chain connects TRBV28 to TRBJ1-2; D remains ambiguous. Trimming cost V 5 bases and J 3 bases, with 13 bases left between them. Per germline, CDR1 MDHEN and CDR2 SYDVKM. The CDR3 has 14 residues. The CDR3 here is CASSLQQVHYGYTF. The CDR3 DNA is TGTGCCAGCAGTCTACAGCAGGTCCACTATGGCTACACCTTC.

The genes are TRBV5-1 and TRBJ2-1; TRBD1 aligns across 10 bases. This CDR3 is 16 amino acids long. Germline V gives CDR1 SGHRS, CDR2 YFSETQ. Trimming cost V 0 bases and J 6 bases; bases outside gene matches: 6. The CDR3 nucleotides read TGCGCCAGCAGCTTGGAGGTAGGGGACAGGGGCAATGAGCAGTTCTTC. Its protein is CASSLEVGDRGNEQFF.

The gene calls are TRBV29-1 and TRBJ1-5; D is unresolved. CDR1 and CDR2 (germline): SQVTM, ANQGSEA. The CDR3 runs 12 residues. Deletions cut 5 bases from V and 3 bases from J, with 8 bases between. DNA for the CDR3: TGCAGCGTTCTTAATCCCAATCAGCCCCAGCATTTT. The encoded protein is CSVLNPNQPQHF.

The V gene is TRBV2, the J gene TRBJ1-3; TRBD1 aligns across 7 bases. V lost 3 bases and J lost 16; bases outside the gene matches: 15. The CDR3 covers 14 residues. CDR1 SNHLY and CDR2 FYNNEI come from the germline V gene. CDR3 sequence (DNA): TGTGCCAGCAGTGAGACAGGGCCGGGGACCAGATGCTATTTT. Translating it yields CASSETGPGTRCYF.